This T cell receptor (beta chain) comes out of a study of T-cell reconstitution after alpha-beta-depleted transplantation in children. General study results and limits: Newly produced T cells mostly accounted for T-cell counts and diversity one year post-transplant. Several hundred expanded graft clones reportedly gave rise to the alpha-beta T cells present about two months after transplant. Surviving recipient T cells and intrathymic progenitors accounted for some patients' high TCRbeta diversity at day 60.

With 7 bases removed from V and 7 bases from J, the gap between germline ends came to 11 bases. The CDR3 consists of 13 residues. Per the germline V gene, CDR1 is ENHRY and CDR2 is SYGVKD. In this sample, this clonotype turned up many times. Its target is unknown. Unique molecular identifiers were built into the TCRbeta library. MiXCR was run by TCRdb on the PCR reads, yielding one entry per CDR3 protein. The sample consists of approximately 400,000 distinct CDR3 sequences, around 16% of them appearing once. This sequence joins TRBV10-3 and TRBJ1-6; a possible D gene is TRBD1 (6 bases). The origin of this receptor is a boy under two years old who had a stem cell transplant for Wiskott-Aldrich syndrome, so the T cells may come from the graft donor. The source material was PBMCs, mostly from graft donor cells, sampled 360 days after TCRalphabeta/CD19-depleted stem cell transplant. The CDR3 reads CAITGEGNSPLHF. The CDR3 coding sequence is TGTGCCATCACAGGGGAAGGCAATTCACCCCTCCACTTT.